Listed below are T cell receptor beta chains from one sample, sequenced in a study of CD8+CD57+ T cells in acquired aplastic anemia. TCRdb re-called the reads through MiXCR, storing one row per CDR3 protein. The data contain around 250,000 distinct CDR3 sequences, around 82% of them singletons. The sample was sorted CD4+, CD8+, or CD8+CD57+ T cells (not recorded which) from PBMCs. The receptor source for this set is a human donor with aplastic anemia. Both conserved end residues are part of each CDR3. A D gene is named only where the DNA matches it firmly. The listing skips clone size in some rows; elsewhere it reads once, few, many or a size class.

D gene,clone size,J gene,V gene,CDR3 protein,CDR3 DNA
.,.,TRBJ1-6,TRBV9,CASRQDSTDNPHLHF,TGTGCCAGCAGACAAGACAGCACCGATAACCCACACCTCCACTTT
.,.,TRBJ2-1,TRBV7-2,CASSLPLNGEEFF,TGTGCCAGCAGCTTACCTCTTAACGGTGAGGAGTTCTTC
.,.,TRBJ1-5,TRBV2,CASSEGCTDQPQHF,TGTGCCAGCAGTGAAGGCTGCACCGATCAGCCCCAGCATTTT
.,.,TRBJ2-3,TRBV13,CASSLYSADTQYF,TGTGCCAGCAGCTTGTACAGCGCAGATACGCAGTATTTT
.,few,TRBJ2-1,TRBV20-1,CSASSWGFAGPYNEQFF,TGCAGTGCCAGTAGTTGGGGGTTTGCGGGACCCTACAATGAGCAGTTCTTC
.,.,TRBJ1-2,TRBV2,CASSLERTELVYGYTF,TGTGCCAGCAGCTTGGAGAGGACAGAGCTCGTATATGGCTACACCTTC
TRBD1,.,TRBJ2-3,TRBV14,CASSLAAGQGIYDF,TGTGCCAGCAGCCTAGCCGCGGGACAGGGCATCTATGATTTT
TRBD2,.,TRBJ2-7,TRBV2,CASSLPSGGIYEQYF,TGTGCCAGCAGTTTACCTTCGGGAGGAATCTACGAGCAGTACTTC
.,many,TRBJ2-3,TRBV7-9,CASSLVPGELFFDF,.
.,.,TRBJ2-6,TRBV11-2,CASTLGRVIGANVLTF,TGTGCCAGCACGCTTGGGCGGGTTATTGGGGCCAACGTCCTGACTTTC
.,.,TRBJ2-7,TRBV2,CASSLMAGSYEQYF,TGTGCCAGCAGCCTCATGGCAGGCAGCTACGAGCAGTACTTC
.,once,TRBJ2-3,TRBV7-8,CASSFQRSRDRPSF,TGTGCCAGCAGCTTTCAAAGAAGCCGCGATAGACCCAGTTTT
TRBD1,.,TRBJ2-3,TRBV7-8,CASSLLTGGTDTQYF,TGTGCCAGCAGCCTACTTACAGGGGGCACAGATACGCAGTATTTT
TRBD1,.,TRBJ2-3,TRBV6-5,CASSRGDRGLLDTQYF,TGTGCCAGCAGTAGGGGCGACAGGGGGCTTTTAGATACGCAGTATTTT
TRBD2,.,TRBJ2-1,TRBV5-5,CASSLDLRTSSVAEQFF,TGTGCCAGCAGCTTAGATCTGAGGACTAGCTCGGTCGCTGAGCAGTTCTTC
.,.,TRBJ1-5,TRBV7-8,CASSFEPDKTALSF,TGTGCCAGCAGTTTTGAGCCAGACAAGACAGCCCTTTCCTTT
TRBD2,.,TRBJ2-1,TRBV9,CASSIAGGSYDQQFF,TGTGCCAGCAGTATAGCGGGGGGGTCCTACGATCAGCAGTTCTTC
TRBD1,many,TRBJ2-3,TRBV7-2,CASSSPRGHASTDTQYF,TGTGCCAGCAGCTCGCCCAGGGGGCACGCCAGCACAGATACGCAGTATTTT
.,.,TRBJ2-1,TRBV7-2,CASSLGGGPGKDYQFF,TGTGCCAGCAGCTTGGGGGGCGGACCCGGTAAGGATTATCAGTTCTTC
.,.,TRBJ1-6,TRBV19,CASSIRGDNSPLHF,TGTGCCAGTAGTATAAGAGGGGATAATTCACCCCTCCACTTT
TRBD1,.,TRBJ2-3,TRBV6-2/TRBV6-3,CASRDQGADTQYF,TGTGCCAGCAGGGATCAGGGGGCGGATACGCAGTATTTT
.,.,TRBJ1-2,TRBV7-8,CASSLARGGHTQYYTF,TGTGCCAGCAGCTTAGCGAGAGGCGGGCATACGCAGTATTACACCTTC
TRBD2,many,TRBJ2-2,TRBV6-5,CASSHRLAANTGELFF,TGTGCCAGCAGCCATCGACTAGCGGCAAACACCGGGGAGCTGTTTTTT
.,.,TRBJ2-1,TRBV20-1,CSANRVGEQFF,TGCAGTGCCAACAGGGTCGGTGAGCAGTTCTTC
.,.,TRBJ2-7,TRBV7-2,CASSYVGYEQYF,TGTGCCAGCAGTTACGTGGGCTACGAGCAGTACTTC
.,few,TRBJ1-1,TRBV7-2,CASSLERGGNTEAFF,TGTGCCAGCAGCTTGGAACGGGGCGGGAACACTGAAGCTTTCTTT
.,.,TRBJ2-7,TRBV7-6,CASSSDRLLSPLHYEQYF,TGTGCCAGCAGCTCGGACAGATTACTTTCACCCCTCCACTACGAGCAGTACTTC
TRBD1,.,TRBJ1-2,TRBV7-2,CASSKGKGQGYGYTF,TGTGCCAGCAGCAAGGGCAAGGGACAGGGGTATGGCTACACCTTC
.,.,TRBJ1-1,TRBV2,CASSVGVSDPEASF,TGTGCCAGCAGCGTAGGAGTGTCCGACCCCGAAGCTTCCTTT
TRBD2,.,TRBJ2-5,TRBV7-2,CASSSSGAWGATQYF,TGTGCCAGCAGTTCTAGCGGGGCTTGGGGTGCGACCCAGTACTTC
.,.,TRBJ2-5,TRBV7-9,CASSLAHGSGATVYF,TGTGCCAGCAGCTTAGCGCACGGGTCCGGGGCCACCGTGTACTTC
.,.,TRBJ1-1,TRBV27,CASWARSTEAFF,TGTGCCAGCTGGGCTCGAAGCACTGAAGCTTTCTTT
.,.,TRBJ1-2,TRBV20-1,CSARASGNLYGYTF,TGCAGTGCTAGAGCCTCCGGGAACCTCTATGGCTACACCTTC
.,.,TRBJ2-3,TRBV2,CASGYGGAHTTQYF,TGTGCCAGCGGCTACGGGGGCGCTCACACTACGCAGTATTTT
TRBD1,few,TRBJ2-7,TRBV7-9,CASSPGQGVDEQYF,TGTGCCAGCAGCCCGGGACAGGGTGTGGACGAGCAGTACTTC
.,.,TRBJ2-1,TRBV7-9,CASSRHLLEKLFFF,TGTGCCAGCAGCCGGCACCTTCTTGAAAAACTGTTTTTTTTC
.,.,TRBJ2-5,TRBV11-1,CANEVEPYQETQYF,TGTGCCAACGAGGTAGAGCCGTACCAAGAGACCCAGTACTTC
.,.,TRBJ2-3,TRBV7-8,CASSLAAGVTDTYF,TGTGCCAGCAGCTTAGCGGCAGGCGTCACAGATACGTATTTT
.,.,TRBJ1-5,TRBV7-2,CASSESQGSNYQHF,TGTGCCAGCAGCGAGTCACAGGGCTCTAACTATCAGCACTTT
TRBD1,.,TRBJ1-2,TRBV10-3,CAISKPDRGLGYGYTF,TGTGCCATCAGTAAACCGGACAGGGGGCTTGGCTATGGCTACACCTTC
TRBD2,.,TRBJ2-1,TRBV7-9,CASSLKRSGGSEQFF,TGTGCCAGCAGCCTGAAAAGAAGCGGGGGGAGCGAGCAGTTCTTC
.,.,TRBJ2-3,TRBV7-9,CASSFQRSRTDTQYF,TGTGCCAGCAGCTTTCAGAGAAGCCGCACAGACACGCAGTATTTT
.,.,TRBJ2-5,TRBV7-9,CASGDGGTDTQSQYF,TGTGCCAGCGGGGACGGGGGCACAGATACGCAGTCTCAGTACTTC
.,few,TRBJ1-2,TRBV7-8,CASSLPSEYGYTF,TGTGCCAGCAGCTTACCATCCGAGTATGGCTACACCTTC
.,.,TRBJ2-3,TRBV7-9,CASSVGGGHDKQYF,TGTGCCAGCAGCGTAGGGGGAGGTCACGATAAGCAGTACTTT
.,.,TRBJ2-1,TRBV7-6,CASSLAIQGLNVEQFF,TGTGCCAGCAGCTTAGCGATTCAGGGGTTGAATGTTGAGCAGTTCTTC
.,few,TRBJ2-5,TRBV15,CATSRSIQETQYF,TGTGCCACCAGCAGGTCCATACAAGAGACCCAGTACTTC
.,.,TRBJ2-7,TRBV7-8,CASSPSGRSYEQYF,TGTGCCAGCAGCCCCTCGGGGCGGTCCTACGAGCAGTACTTC
.,.,TRBJ1-4,TRBV2,CASSESSSNQPQHFGDF,.
.,.,TRBJ1-1,TRBV19,CASSMAEGWAEAFF,TGTGCCAGTAGTATGGCTGAGGGCTGGGCTGAAGCTTTCTTT
TRBD1,.,TRBJ1-2,TRBV4-3,CASSQQGVNYGYTF,TGCGCCAGCAGCCAACAGGGGGTTAACTATGGCTACACCTTC
.,.,TRBJ2-7,TRBV12-3/TRBV12-4,CASSQQGYYEQYF,TGTGCCAGCAGTCAGCAGGGATACTACGAGCAGTACTTC
.,few,TRBJ1-2,TRBV10-1,CASLRAPPNYGYTF,TGCGCCAGCTTACGGGCCCCTCCTAACTATGGCTACACCTTC
.,.,TRBJ2-3,TRBV7-8,CASSLAGGPAPYF,TGTGCCAGCAGCTTAGCGGGAGGACCCGCGCCGTATTTT